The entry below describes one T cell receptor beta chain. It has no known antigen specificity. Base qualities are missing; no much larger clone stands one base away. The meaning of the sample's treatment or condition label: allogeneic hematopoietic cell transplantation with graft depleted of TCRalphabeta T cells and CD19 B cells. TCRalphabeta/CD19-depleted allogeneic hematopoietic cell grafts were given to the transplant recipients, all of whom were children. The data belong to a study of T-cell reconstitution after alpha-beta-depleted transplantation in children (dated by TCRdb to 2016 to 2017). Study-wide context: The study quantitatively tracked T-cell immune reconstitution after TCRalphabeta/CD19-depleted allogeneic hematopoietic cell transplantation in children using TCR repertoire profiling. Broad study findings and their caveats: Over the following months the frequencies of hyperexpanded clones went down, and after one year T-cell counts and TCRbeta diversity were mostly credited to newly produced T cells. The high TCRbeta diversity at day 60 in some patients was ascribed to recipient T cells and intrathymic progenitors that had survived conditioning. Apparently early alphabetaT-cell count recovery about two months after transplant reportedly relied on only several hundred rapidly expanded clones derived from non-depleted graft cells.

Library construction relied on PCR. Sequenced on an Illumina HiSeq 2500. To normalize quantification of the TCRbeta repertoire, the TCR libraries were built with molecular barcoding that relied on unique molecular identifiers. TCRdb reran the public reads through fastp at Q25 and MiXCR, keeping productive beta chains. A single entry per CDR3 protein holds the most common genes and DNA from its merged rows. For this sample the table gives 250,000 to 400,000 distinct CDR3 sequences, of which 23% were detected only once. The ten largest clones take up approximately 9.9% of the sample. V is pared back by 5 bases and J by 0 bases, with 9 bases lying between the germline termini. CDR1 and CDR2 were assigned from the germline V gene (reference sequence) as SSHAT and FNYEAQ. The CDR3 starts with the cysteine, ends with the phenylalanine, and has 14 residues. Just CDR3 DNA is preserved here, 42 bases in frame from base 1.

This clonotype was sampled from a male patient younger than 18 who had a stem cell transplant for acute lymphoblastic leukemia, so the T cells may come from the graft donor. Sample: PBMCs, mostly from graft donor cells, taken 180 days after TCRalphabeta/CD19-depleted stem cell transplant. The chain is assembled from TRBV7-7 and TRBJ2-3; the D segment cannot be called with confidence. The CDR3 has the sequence CASSPVGSTDTQYF. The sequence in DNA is TGTGCCAGCAGCCCAGTCGGGAGCACAGATACGCAGTATTTT.